This T cell receptor beta chain stems from a study of blood T cell repertoires in COVID-19. Sequencing was performed with immunoSEQ multiplex PCR; in TCRdb, only in-frame clones are kept and a portion is missing. The repertoire has more than 85,000 clones, roughly 88% of them found once; the top ten carry more than 5.5%. CDR3 length: 15 residues. Trimming at V came to 6 bases and at J to 7 bases, leaving 6 bases not matched to a gene. Germline lookup yields CDR1 MNHEY and CDR2 SMNVEV (reference sequence). The rearrangement links TRBV27 to TRBJ2-1; TRBD2 matches at 13 bases. Sequenced input: peripheral blood. The receptor's source is a woman aged 60-75 years with acute or convalescent COVID-19. CDR3 coding DNA: TGTGCCAGCAGAAAAGGGACTAGCGGGATGAATGAGCAGTTCTTC. Its translation: CASRKGTSGMNEQFF.